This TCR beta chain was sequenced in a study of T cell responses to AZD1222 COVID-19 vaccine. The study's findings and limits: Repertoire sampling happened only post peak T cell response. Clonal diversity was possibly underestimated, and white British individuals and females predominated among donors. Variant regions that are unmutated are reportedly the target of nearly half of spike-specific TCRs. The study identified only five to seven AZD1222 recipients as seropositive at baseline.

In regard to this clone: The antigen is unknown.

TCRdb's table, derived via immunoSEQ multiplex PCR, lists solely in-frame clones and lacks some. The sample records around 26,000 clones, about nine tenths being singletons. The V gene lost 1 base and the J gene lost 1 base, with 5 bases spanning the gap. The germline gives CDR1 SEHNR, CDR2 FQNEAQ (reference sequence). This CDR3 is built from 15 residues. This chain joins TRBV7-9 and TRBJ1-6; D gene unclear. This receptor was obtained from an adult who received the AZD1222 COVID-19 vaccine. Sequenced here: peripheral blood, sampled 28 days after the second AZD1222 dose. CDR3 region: CASSLGGSYNSPLHF. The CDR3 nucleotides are TGTGCCAGCAGCTTAGGGGGTTCCTATAATTCACCCCTCCACTTT.